The 32 T cell receptor beta chains reported below all come from one sample, sequenced in a study of cytomegalovirus exposure and HLA in healthy donors. 13 Jbeta primers and 60 Vbeta primers were used for the PCR. Sequencing was performed with immunoSEQ multiplex PCR; in TCRdb, only in-frame clones are kept and a portion is missing. The sample shows approximately 160,000 clones, around 78% of them seen only once. Sequencing used PBMCs. The source of these receptors is a woman between 35 and 50 years old in good health and CMV-seropositive.

V gene TRBV5-4 combines with J gene TRBJ1-2; perhaps TRBD1 as D (5 bases). Germline loops: CDR1 SGHNT, CDR2 YYREEE (reference sequence). Trimming pared 3 bases from V and 5 bases from J, leaving 11 bases between. The CDR3 is 13 residues long. The CDR3 DNA is TGTGCCAGCAGCTCAACAGGAAATTATGGCTACACCTTC. Protein: CASSSTGNYGYTF.

In regard to this clone: With only one base between it and a far larger clone, this is likely a read error. The chain's CDR3 is CASSLGASYEQYF. The CDR3 DNA sequence: TGTGCCAGCAGCTTGGGGGCCTCGTACGAGCAGTACTTC. The chain carries TRBV5-6 and TRBJ2-7; D unclear. CDR1 is SGHDT and CDR2 is YYEEEE in the germline V gene. The CDR3 length is 13 residues. V was pared by 0 bases and J by 4 bases, with 8 bases between.

CDR3 region: CASSYLLPGTGELFF. CDR3 DNA: TGTGCCAGCAGTTACCTCCTTCCAGGAACCGGGGAGCTGTTTTTT. J is TRBJ2-2 and V is TRBV6-5, with unresolved D. V was trimmed by 2 bases and J by 5 bases, leaving 12 bases between them. The CDR3 contains 15 residues. Germline-derived CDR1 and CDR2 are MNHEY and SVGAGI.

The chain is built from TRBV4-2 and TRBJ2-7; D perhaps matches TRBD1 (5 bases). Per germline, CDR1 LGHNA and CDR2 YNFKEQ. V was shortened by 5 bases and J by 1 base, with 15 bases between the two germline ends. The CDR3 sequence is 15 residues long. CDR3 loop: CASSAQQAGSYEQYF. DNA for the CDR3: TGTGCCAGCAGCGCTCAGCAAGCAGGGTCCTACGAGCAGTACTTC.

The V call is TRBV19, the J call TRBJ1-4, with D perhaps matching TRBD1 (5 bases). The germline CDR1 and CDR2 sequences are LNHDA and SQIVND (reference sequence). Trimming removed 10 bases at V and 15 bases at J, with 18 bases between. The CDR3 contains 11 residues. Here the CDR3 DNA reads TGTGCCACTGGGCGGGGCGGAGGAGTGTTTTTT. It encodes CATGRGGGVFF.

The chain recombines TRBV19 with TRBJ1-6; D uncertain. V lost 6 bases and J 9 bases, leaving 12 bases between the germline ends. The CDR3 totals 13 residues. CDR1 is LNHDA and CDR2 is SQIVND in the germline V gene (reference sequence). CDR3 region: CASSQNVGSPLHF. Written as DNA, the CDR3 is TGTGCCAGTAGCCAAAACGTCGGTTCACCCCTCCACTTT.

The rearrangement joins TRBV5-6 to TRBJ1-2, with unresolved D. The germline V gene has CDR1 SGHDT and CDR2 YYEEEE. Trimming stripped 5 bases from V and 0 bases from J, with 8 bases between. This CDR3 contains 13 residues. CDR3 sequence: CASSHVANYGYTF. The CDR3 DNA reads TGTGCCAGCAGTCACGTAGCTAACTATGGCTACACCTTC.

The chain carries TRBV6-1 and TRBJ1-1, with unresolved D. Germline CDR1 reads MNHNS; CDR2 reads SASEGT. This CDR3 has 12 amino acids. With 2 bases removed from V and 7 bases from J, the gap between germline ends came to 8 bases. The CDR3 DNA reads as TGTGCCAGCAGTGAACGGGGTTATGAAGCTTTCTTT. It translates to CASSERGYEAFF.

The sample holds a few counts of this clone. The V gene is TRBV5-1, the J gene TRBJ2-2, with TRBD1 matching over 10 bases. The CDR3 sequence is 16 residues long. With V trimmed by 5 bases and J by 6 bases, 10 bases remained unmatched. CDR1 is SGHRS, CDR2 YFSETQ, per germline. The CDR3 nucleotides read TGCGCCAGCAGGCCCCCGGGACAGGGGTCCGCCGGGGAGCTGTTTTTT. Its protein is CASRPPGQGSAGELFF.

The V gene is TRBV28, the J gene TRBJ2-5; weak D call: TRBD1 (6 bases). This CDR3 region has 13 residues. In germline, CDR1 is MDHEN, CDR2 SYDVKM. Trimming took 3 bases from V and 4 from J, leaving 9 bases between them. The CDR3 loop reads CASSFTGRETQYF. The CDR3 bases are TGTGCCAGCAGTTTCACAGGGCGAGAGACCCAGTACTTC.

The rearrangement joins TRBV6-1 to TRBJ1-1; TRBD1 is a possible D gene (5 bases). The germline gives CDR1 MNHNS, CDR2 SASEGT. This CDR3 contains 13 residues. V dropped 3 bases and J dropped 0 bases, with 5 bases sitting between them. The CDR3 region is CASSETVNTEAFF. The CDR3 nucleotides are TGTGCCAGCAGTGAGACAGTGAACACTGAAGCTTTCTTT.

About this clone itself: The same CDR3 is also encoded by other DNA sequences in this sample. The chain uses TRBV5-1 and TRBJ2-3, with 7 nucleotides matching TRBD2. V gave up 1 base and J gave up 1 base; unmatched junction bases: 3. Germline CDR1 and CDR2: SGHRS and YFSETQ. This CDR3 contains 15 residues. CDR3 DNA sequence: TGCGCCAGCAGCTTGCGGGGGGTTGGCACAGATACGCAGTATTTT. As protein: CASSLRGVGTDTQYF.

The chain is built from TRBV7-9 and TRBJ2-5; 10 bases align to TRBD1. The J call may be mistaken, given a closer DNA end match to TRBJ2-7. The length of the CDR3 is 17 residues. Germline CDR1 and CDR2: SEHNR and FQNEAQ (reference sequence). CDR3 DNA: TGTGCCAGCAGCTTAGGGGGACAGGGGACGAGCTCCTACGAGCAGTACTTC. Its protein product is CASSLGGQGTSSYEQYF.

The rearrangement links TRBV6-6 to TRBJ2-7; TRBD1 aligns across 10 bases. The CDR3 extends over 15 amino acids. The trim removed 7 bases at V and 1 base at J, leaving 7 bases unmatched. From germline, CDR1 is MNHNY and CDR2 SVGAGI (reference sequence). The CDR3 loop reads CASIGMGQGSYEQYF. DNA of the CDR3: TGTGCCAGCATTGGTATGGGACAGGGGTCCTACGAGCAGTACTTC.

Remarks on this clone: The conserved final phenylalanine or tryptophan is absent from the CDR3, which likely points to a read error. This rearrangement joins TRBV7-9 to TRBJ1-6; no firm D call. CDR3 size: 14 residues. Trimming stripped 1 base from V and 10 bases from J, with 11 bases between. Germline values: CDR1 SEHNR, CDR2 FQNEAQ (reference sequence). The CDR3 loop is CASSLVSQSSPLHS. CDR3 DNA: TGTGCCAGCAGCTTAGTGTCCCAAAGCTCACCCCTCCACTCT.

The V gene is TRBV28, the J gene TRBJ2-5, with TRBD1 matching 11 bases. The assigned J gene may be wrong: the sequence end matches TRBJ2-7 better. CDR3 size: 15 residues. Germline V CDR1 and CDR2: MDHEN, SYDVKM. The CDR3 spells CASSPPGQGGYEQYF. CDR3 sequence (DNA): TGTGCCAGCAGTCCCCCGGGACAGGGGGGCTACGAGCAGTACTTC.

This sequence joins TRBV6-1 and TRBJ2-2, with D possibly being TRBD2 (5 bases). Germline V gives CDR1 MNHNS, CDR2 SASEGT. Deletions cut 5 bases from V and 3 bases from J, with 10 bases between. CDR3 size: 14 residues. CDR3 in amino acids: CASSRGWDTGELFF. For the CDR3, the DNA is TGTGCCAGCAGTCGCGGGTGGGACACCGGGGAGCTGTTTTTT.

The chain links TRBV9 to TRBJ2-1, with 9 bases identical to TRBD2. The V gene end was trimmed by 0 bases and the J gene end by 2 bases; junction bases not matched to a gene: 9. Per the germline V gene, CDR1 is SGDLS and CDR2 is YYNGEE. The CDR3 has 18 residues. CDR3 nucleotides: TGTGCCAGCAGCGTAGGCCCTACAATAGCGGGGGCCTACAATGAGCAGTTCTTC. Its protein product is CASSVGPTIAGAYNEQFF.

The J gene is TRBJ2-7, the V gene TRBV7-2; 7 nucleotides match TRBD2. Per germline, CDR1 SGHTA and CDR2 FQGNSA. CDR3 size: 13 residues. Trimming cost V 3 bases and J 4 bases; bases outside gene matches: 3. The CDR3 reads CASSFQAGYEQYF. CDR3 DNA sequence: TGTGCCAGCAGCTTCCAAGCGGGGTACGAGCAGTACTTC.

The chain combines TRBV28 with TRBJ1-1; no reliable D call. Trimming stripped 4 bases from V and 1 base from J, with 16 bases between. CDR3 size: 16 residues. The V gene's germline CDR1 is MDHEN and CDR2 SYDVKM. The CDR3 here is CASSSAGRAKNTEAFF. CDR3 DNA sequence: TGTGCCAGCAGTTCCGCGGGAAGGGCCAAGAACACTGAAGCTTTCTTT.

The chain has TRBV19 and TRBJ1-5, with D possibly matching TRBD1 (5 bases). Germline V gives CDR1 LNHDA, CDR2 SQIVND (reference sequence). V dropped 4 bases and J dropped 3 bases, with 13 bases sitting between them. This CDR3 region has 15 residues. DNA of the CDR3: TGTGCCAGTAGTAGTCTGCAGGGAATCAATCAGCCCCAGCATTTT. It translates to CASSSLQGINQPQHF. The whole variable domain, filled in from reference TRBV19 and TRBJ1-5, reads DGGITQSPKYLFRKEGQNVTLSCEQNLNHDAMYWYRQDPGQGLRLIYYSQIVNDFQKGDIAEGYSVSREKKESFPLTVTSAQKNPTAFYLCASSSLQGINQPQHFGDGTRLSIL.

The chain combines TRBV6-1 with TRBJ2-2; TRBD1 matches at 12 bases. This CDR3 comprises 16 residues. The J segment lost 6 bases and the V segment lost 2 bases, leaving 4 bases of the junction unmatched. Germline CDR1 is MNHNS and CDR2 is SASEGT. As DNA, the CDR3 is TGTGCCAGCAGTGAATGGGGGACAGGGGGCCCCGGGGAGCTGTTTTTT. Translated: CASSEWGTGGPGELFF.

The gene calls are TRBV27 and TRBJ2-1, with TRBD1 matching 9 bases. The J segment lost 7 bases and the V segment lost 6 bases, leaving 13 bases of the junction unmatched. The CDR3 is 16 residues long. Germline V CDR1 and CDR2: MNHEY, SMNVEV (reference sequence). In nucleotides, the CDR3 is TGTGCCAGCAGCACATTGGGACAGGGATATAGTAATGAGCAGTTCTTC. Its protein product is CASSTLGQGYSNEQFF.

This clone was detected only once. One end of the junction is discordant with germline, which a read error may explain. The rearrangement uses TRBV2 and TRBJ2-7; the D gene is possibly TRBD2 (6 bases). The CDR3 contains 14 residues. The germline CDR1 and CDR2 sequences are SNHLY and FYNNEI. The CDR3 bases are TGTGCCAGCCGCTCGGAGGGGACCTCCCACGAGCAGTACTTC. Protein: CASRSEGTSHEQYF.

The V and J genes are TRBV2 and TRBJ2-2; 13 nucleotides match TRBD2. CDR3 length: 16 amino acids. Germline CDR1 and CDR2: SNHLY and FYNNEI. J lost 9 bases, V lost 6 bases, and 10 bases had no gene match. The CDR3 nucleotides are TGTGCCAGCAGAGGACCCGGGACTAGCGGGATTCGGGAGCTGTTTTTT. It codes for CASRGPGTSGIRELFF.

CDR3 nucleotide sequence: TGTGCCAGCAGCGTATCTAACACTAATAATTCACCCCTCCACTTT. Translated, it gives CASSVSNTNNSPLHF. The chain joins TRBV9 to TRBJ1-6, with no clear D. This CDR3 is 15 amino acids long. Per germline, CDR1 SGDLS and CDR2 YYNGEE. V lost 1 base and J 5 bases, leaving 10 bases between the germline ends.

The genes are TRBV27 and TRBJ1-6; maybe TRBD1 (5 bases). The CDR3 has 13 amino acids. Germline CDR1 MNHEY, CDR2 SMNVEV (reference sequence). V was shortened by 2 bases and J by 10 bases, with 9 bases between the two germline ends. This chain's CDR3 is CASSLKGSSPLHF. CDR3 in DNA: TGTGCCAGCAGTTTAAAGGGGTCCTCACCCCTCCACTTT.

This clone was seen more than once but under ten times. V is TRBV6-1 and J is TRBJ1-2, with 7 bases that match TRBD1. The germline gives CDR1 MNHNS, CDR2 SASEGT. V dropped 4 bases and J dropped 4; count of bases not matched to a gene: 9. The CDR3 has 15 residues. The CDR3 region has the DNA TGTGCCAGCAGTGGGCAGGGGGGAATAACCTATGGCTACACCTTC. It encodes CASSGQGGITYGYTF.

This clone was counted only a few times. The rearrangement links TRBV27 to TRBJ1-6; 7 bases are a match to TRBD1. Trimming removed 3 bases from V and 6 bases from J; junction bases left unmatched: 11. The CDR3 totals 17 residues. The V gene's germline CDR1 is MNHEY and CDR2 SMNVEV (reference sequence). CDR3 loop: CASSFQRQGASNSPLHF. The CDR3 nucleotides read TGTGCCAGCAGTTTTCAACGACAGGGAGCGAGTAATTCACCCCTCCACTTT.

This clone was detected once. This chain uses TRBV5-6 with TRBJ2-2; D might be TRBD2 (6 bases). V was clipped by 2 bases and J by 5 bases, with 7 bases between them. There are 13 residues in the CDR3. Germline V gene sequence: CDR1 SGHDT, CDR2 YYEEEE. The CDR3 sequence: CASSFGGTGELFF. CDR3 nucleotide sequence: TGTGCCAGCAGCTTCGGGGGAACCGGGGAGCTGTTTTTT. Looking up the rest from reference TRBV5-6 and TRBJ2-2 gives the full variable domain: DAGVTQSPTHLIKTRGQQVTLRCSPKSGHDTVSWYQQALGQGPQFIFQYYEEEERQRGNFPDRFSGHQFPNYSSELNVNALLLGDSALYLCASSFGGTGELFFGEGSRLTVL.

The chain has TRBV5-1 and TRBJ2-7; 7 bases are shared with TRBD1. This CDR3 contains 16 residues. The germline V gene encodes CDR1 SGHRS and CDR2 YFSETQ. The trim removed 0 bases at V and 3 bases at J, leaving 9 bases unmatched. The CDR3 here is CASSLVGTASIYEQYF. The CDR3 DNA reads TGCGCCAGCAGCTTGGTTGGGACAGCTAGTATCTACGAGCAGTACTTC.

V gene TRBV4-1 combines with J gene TRBJ2-7; 8 nucleotides match TRBD2. V lost 2 bases to trimming and J lost 0 bases; unmatched junction nucleotides: 12. CDR1 and CDR2 from the germline V gene are MGHRA and YSYEKL. The length of the CDR3 is 18 residues. The CDR3 DNA is TGCGCCAGCAGCCAAATCGGGGGGGGCTCTGTGGACTCCTACGAGCAGTACTTC. Residues: CASSQIGGGSVDSYEQYF.